This T cell receptor (beta chain) was profiled in a study of T cells in Graves' hyperthyroidism and ophthalmopathy (dated 2019 in TCRdb). Regarding the research as a whole: Peripheral blood was sampled at the time of initial diagnosis, prior to any treatment. Following sampling, methimazole starting at 30 mg daily was given to hyperthyroidism patients, and high-dose intravenous methylprednisolone was given to ophthalmopathy patients. The paper reports TCR Vbeta CDR3 sequencing of some 140 peripheral blood samples: 43 ophthalmopathy, under 80 hyperthyroidism and roughly 17 progressor patients. Thyroid tissue and blood T-cell repertoires from about 6 Graves' hyperthyroidism patients were also compared in the study. Whether ophthalmopathy could be predicted prospectively was tested in an independent validation cohort made up of approximately 19 hyperthyroidism patients plus 17 patients who later progressed to ophthalmopathy. The roughly 91 discovery patients were randomly split 7:3 into training and test sets. TCR V-J signatures able to tell the groups apart were searched for in a discovery cohort of 90 to 100 patients, of whom over 40 had Graves' ophthalmopathy and around 58 had stable Graves' hyperthyroidism.

The TCR beta CDR3 regions were amplified from RNA transcripts. A first-round RT-PCR of the TCR CDR3 used the HTBI primer set with the Qiagen OneStep RT-PCR kit. A second multiplex PCR round built the libraries, followed by size selection and purification. Paired-end sequencing of the libraries was performed with 100 bp reads on an Illumina HiSeq2000. The paper's data handling went like this. SOAPnuke was used to process the raw data, removing reads that contained adapters or uncalled bases, had a mean Phred below 15, or lacked an exact match to the constant primer or identifier. COPE v1.2.5 was used to merge high-quality paired reads, and clonotypes were defined as unique nucleotide sequences. MiTCR v1.1 was used to align clonotypes to the IMGT TRBV, TRBD and TRBJ reference segments. Only V-J combinations with frequency above 0.0001, covering 99% to 99.2% of repertoires, were analysed. A TCS score was defined as the ratio of F50 (clonal expansion) to E x V (chaos), with BLOSUM62-based TCRdist applied between CDR3 peptides within each V-J. Welch's t-statistics and random forest reduced fewer than 550 V-J features to about 13, which were used in a naive Bayes classifier (R e1071). The similarity between thyroid and blood repertoires was quantified using the Morisita-Horn index. TCRdb cleaned the public reads at Q25 with fastp, built clones with MiXCR and kept in-frame beta chains. Rows are unified per CDR3 protein, each entry keeping the most common DNA and genes. TCRdb, not the original authors, processed these V and J calls. The sample table lists approximately 610,000 distinct CDR3 sequences, 14% to 15% of them with a count of one. The ten biggest clones cover about 4.5% of the sample.

The table lists this clonotype with many counts. The target of this receptor is not known. No much larger clone is present one base from it, and per-base qualities are unavailable. Results the study describes overall, beyond this receptor: Blood samples also contained most of the expanded thyroid clonotypes (frequency above 0.001), which suggests that blood repertoires may reflect thyroid immune responses. In cross-validation, a model built on a 13 V-J signature told ophthalmopathy apart from stable hyperthyroidism with roughly 87% sensitivity and roughly 81% specificity, and in testing the same model reached 80%/75%. No statistical method was used to fix the sample size in advance, and group allocation was not hidden from the investigators. During validation, the model predicted progression to ophthalmopathy a median of approximately 7 months ahead of onset, with almost 71% sensitivity and under 85% specificity.

Ophthalmopathy patients had moderately to severely active disease, Clinical Activity Score of at least 3, NOSPECS grade of at least 4, and duration under 3 months. Patients with uncontrolled infections, other autoimmune diseases, pregnancy or lactation were excluded. Clinical symptoms, serum thyroxine and TRAb, thyroid ultrasound, and orbital computed tomography formed the basis for the diagnoses. Ficoll-Paque density gradient centrifugation was used to isolate PBMCs from around 10 ml of fresh peripheral blood. Trizol reagent was used to extract total RNA, and RNA quality was then checked on an Agilent 2100 Bioanalyzer. The CDR3 contains 14 residues, cysteine and phenylalanine counted. Only the CDR3 region is kept as DNA, spanning 42 bases read in frame from base 1. V is shortened by 1 base, J by 3 bases, and the region joining them spans 10 bases. The germline V gene (reference sequence) supplies CDR1 SGHAT and CDR2 FQDESV.

Sequencing was carried out using blood. The chain couples TRBV11-1 to TRBJ2-7; the D region possibly corresponds to TRBD2 (5 bases align). This clonotype was obtained from a woman aged 40 to 49 with Graves' ophthalmopathy. The CDR3 region has the sequence CASSLEIGLYEQYF. The base sequence is TGTGCCAGCAGCTTAGAAATAGGACTCTACGAGCAGTACTTC. Outside the CDR3, residues come from the reference TRBV11-1 and TRBJ2-7 proteins, so the full variable domain is: EAEVAQSPRYKITEKSQAVAFWCDPISGHATLYWYRQILGQGPELLVQFQDESVVDDSQLPKDRFSAERLKGVDSTLKIQPAELGDSAMYLCASSLEIGLYEQYFGPGTRLTVT.